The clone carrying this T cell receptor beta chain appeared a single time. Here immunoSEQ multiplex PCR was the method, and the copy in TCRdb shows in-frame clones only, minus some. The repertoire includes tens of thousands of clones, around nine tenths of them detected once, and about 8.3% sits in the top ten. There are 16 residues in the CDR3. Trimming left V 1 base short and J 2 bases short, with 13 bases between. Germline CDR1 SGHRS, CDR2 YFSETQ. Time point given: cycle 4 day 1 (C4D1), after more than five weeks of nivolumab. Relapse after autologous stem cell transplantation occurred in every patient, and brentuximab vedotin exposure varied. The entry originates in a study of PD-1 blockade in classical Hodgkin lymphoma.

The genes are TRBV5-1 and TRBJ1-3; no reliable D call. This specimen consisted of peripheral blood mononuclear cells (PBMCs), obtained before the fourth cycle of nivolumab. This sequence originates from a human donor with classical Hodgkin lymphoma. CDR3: CASSLRPLSPGNTIYF. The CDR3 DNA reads TGCGCCAGCAGCTTGAGGCCCCTAAGTCCTGGAAACACCATATATTTT. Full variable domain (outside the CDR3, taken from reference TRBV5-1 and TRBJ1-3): KAGVTQTPRYLIKTRGQQVTLSCSPISGHRSVSWYQQTPGQGLQFLFEYFSETQRNKGNFPGRFSGRQFSNSRSEMNVSTLELGDSALYLCASSLRPLSPGNTIYFGEGSWLTVV.